This TCR beta chain was found in a study of response to subunit inactivated influenza vaccine. This clonotype was found many times. Its antigen remains unknown. The study, taken as a whole, reports: The authors put forward the suggestion that each seasonal influenza vaccination may bring in only a limited number of new T cells.

TCRdb itself ran the RT-PCR reads through MiXCR, one entry per CDR3 protein. The sample records approximately 530,000 distinct CDR3 sequences, less than 7.5% being singletons. The V and J ends lost 3 bases and 6 bases, in that order; junction bases with no gene match: 5. The CDR3 contains 14 residues. Sequencing was performed on PBMCs from blood, taken around 25 months after vaccination. The V call is TRBV12-3 or TRBV12-4, the J call TRBJ2-1, with TRBD1 identical over 7 bases. The clonotype comes from a man aged 50-75 years who received an inactivated influenza vaccine. CDR3 DNA: TGTGCCAGCAGTTTGACAGGGACCTCCAATGAGCAGTTCTTC. Encoded protein: CASSLTGTSNEQFF.